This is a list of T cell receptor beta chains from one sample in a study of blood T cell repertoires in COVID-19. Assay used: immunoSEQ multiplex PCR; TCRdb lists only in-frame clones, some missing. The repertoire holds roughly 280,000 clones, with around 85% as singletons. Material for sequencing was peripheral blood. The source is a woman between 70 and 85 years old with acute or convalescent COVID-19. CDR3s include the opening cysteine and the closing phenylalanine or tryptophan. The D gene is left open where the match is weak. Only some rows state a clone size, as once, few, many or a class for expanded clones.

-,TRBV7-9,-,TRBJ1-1,TGTGCCAGCAGCTTAGCGCGGCAGAACACTGAAGCTTTCTTT,CASSLARQNTEAFF
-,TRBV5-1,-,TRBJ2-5,TGCGCCAGCAGCTTTACACATCTGGAGACCCAGTACTTC,CASSFTHLETQYF
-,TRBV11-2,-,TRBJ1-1,TGTGCCAGCAGCCCAGGGGACACTGAAGCTTTCTTT,CASSPGDTEAFF
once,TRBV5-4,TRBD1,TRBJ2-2,TGTGCCAGCAGCTTAGGACAGGTATCACACACCGGGGAGCTGTTTTTT,CASSLGQVSHTGELFF
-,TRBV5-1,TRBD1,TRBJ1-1,TGCGCCAGCAGCTTGTCGTCCGGGACAGGGGGGGCTGAAGCTTTCTTT,CASSLSSGTGGAEAFF
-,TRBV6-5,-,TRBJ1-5,TGTGCCAGCTCCACGACGGTGGGGCTGAATCAGCCCCAGCATTTT,CASSTTVGLNQPQHF
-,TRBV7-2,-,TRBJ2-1,TGTGCCAGCAGGGGCCGGGACTTAAGCTCCTACAATGAGCAGTTCTTC,CASRGRDLSSYNEQFF
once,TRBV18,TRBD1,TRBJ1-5,TGTGCCAGCTCACCTCAGGGGGCTAGCAATCAGCCCCAGCATTTT,CASSPQGASNQPQHF
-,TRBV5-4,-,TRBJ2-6,TGTGCCAGCAGCCGTGACATTATGGGCTCTGGGGCCAACGTCCTGACTTTC,CASSRDIMGSGANVLTF
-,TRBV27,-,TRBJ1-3,TGTGCCAGCAGTTTATTCGCGTCGAGGGGAAACACCATATATTTT,CASSLFASRGNTIYF
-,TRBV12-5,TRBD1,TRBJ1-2,TGTGCTAGTGCGTCCGGGACAGAGTATGGCTACACCTTC,CASASGTEYGYTF
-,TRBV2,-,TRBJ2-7,TGTGCCAGCGCGGTCCCCTACGAGCAGTACTTC,CASAVPYEQYF
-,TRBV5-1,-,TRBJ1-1,TGCGCCAGCAGCTTGAACGGACAGCTGAACACTGAAGCTTTCTTT,CASSLNGQLNTEAFF
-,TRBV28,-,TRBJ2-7,TGTGCCAGCCAGGGTCGAGCACCGTACTTC,CASQGRAPYF
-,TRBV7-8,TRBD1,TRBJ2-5,TGTGCCAGCAGCTTAGGCTACAGACAGGGGGGAGAAGAGACCCAGTACTTC,CASSLGYRQGGEETQYF
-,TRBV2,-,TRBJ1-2,TGTGCCACCCCAGGGAGGAGCTACTATGGCTACACCTTC,CATPGRSYYGYTF
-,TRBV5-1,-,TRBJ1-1,TGCGCCAGCAGCTCTCGGGGAGAGAACACTGAAGCTTTCTTT,CASSSRGENTEAFF
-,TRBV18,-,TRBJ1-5,TGTGCCAGCTCACCCCACAAGAATCAGCCCCAGCATTTT,CASSPHKNQPQHF
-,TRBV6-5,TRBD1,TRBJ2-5,TGTGCCAGCAGTCCGACAGGGTACCAAGAGACCCAGTACTTC,CASSPTGYQETQYF
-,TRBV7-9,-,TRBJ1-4,TGTGCCAGCAGCTTATTCGGTACTGCCGTTAATGAAAAACTGTTTTTT,CASSLFGTAVNEKLFF
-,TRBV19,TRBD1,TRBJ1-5,TGTGCCAGTAGTATAGGGTTACAGGGGAAGCAGCCCCAGCATTTT,CASSIGLQGKQPQHF
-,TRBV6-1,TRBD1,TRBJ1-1,TGTGCCAGCAGTGAAAGATGGACAAGAGGACAGGGGTCGTTGGGCACTGAAGCTTTCTTT,CASSERWTRGQGSLGTEAFF
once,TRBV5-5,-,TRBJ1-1,TGTGCCAGCAGCCTTCGAGATTACAGGGTGGGCGCTGAAGCTTTCTTT,CASSLRDYRVGAEAFF
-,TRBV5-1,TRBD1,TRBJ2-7,TGCGCCAGCAGCCCCGGACAGGGGGCTTACGAGCAGTACTTC,CASSPGQGAYEQYF
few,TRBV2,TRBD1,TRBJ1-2,TGTGCCAGCAGTGCAGCGGATACAGGGGTTGGCTACACCTTC,CASSAADTGVGYTF
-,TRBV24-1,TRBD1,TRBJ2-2,TGTGCCACCTCACAGGGGGCGAACACCGGGGAGCTGTTTTTT,CATSQGANTGELFF
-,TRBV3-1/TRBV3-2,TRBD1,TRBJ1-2,TGTGCCAGCAGCCTGTCTCGACAGGGTTTAGGTCCTCGGTATGGCTACACCTTC,CASSLSRQGLGPRYGYTF
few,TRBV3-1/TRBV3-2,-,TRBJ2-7,TGTGCCAGCAGCCCGGCTAGGGTGGGGGCGTACGAGCAGTACTTC,CASSPARVGAYEQYF
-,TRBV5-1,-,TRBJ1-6,TGCGCCAGCAGCTTGGACAGCAGCGGTTCACCCCTCCACTTT,CASSLDSSGSPLHF
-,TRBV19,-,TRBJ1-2,TGTGCCAGTAGTATGAGGCAGATCGCGTTAGGCTACACCTTC,CASSMRQIALGYTF
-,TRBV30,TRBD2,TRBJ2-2,TGTGCCTGGGGGACTAGCGGGGTGTTCGGGGAGCTGTTTTTT,CAWGTSGVFGELFF
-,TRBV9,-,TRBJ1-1,TGTGCCAGCAGCGCGACAGCGAACACTGAAGCTTTCTTT,CASSATANTEAFF
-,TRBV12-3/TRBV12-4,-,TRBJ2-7,TGTGCCAGCAGCAGGACTGGCTCCTACGAGCAGTACTTC,CASSRTGSYEQYF
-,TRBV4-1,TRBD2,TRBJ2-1,TGCGCCAGCAGCCAAGCAGCGGGGGGGCGCAGTGAGCAGTTCTTC,CASSQAAGGRSEQFF
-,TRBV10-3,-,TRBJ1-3,TGTGCCATCAGTGAGGCCCGGGCTGGAAACACCATATATTTT,CAISEARAGNTIYF
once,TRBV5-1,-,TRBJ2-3,TGCGCCAGCAGCCCGGAAGGGGCAGATACGCAGTATTTT,CASSPEGADTQYF
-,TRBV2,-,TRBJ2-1,TGTGCCAGCAGTGAATCTTACTACCATGAGCAGTTCTTC,CASSESYYHEQFF
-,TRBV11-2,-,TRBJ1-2,TGTGCCAGCAGGTCCGGGACATTAAGGGATGGCTACACCTTC,CASRSGTLRDGYTF
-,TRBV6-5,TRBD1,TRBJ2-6,TGTGCCAGCAGTCCTACAGGGGCCGGGGCCAACGTCCTGACTTTC,CASSPTGAGANVLTF
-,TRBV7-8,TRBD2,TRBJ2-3,TGTGCCAGCAGCTTAGAGTTAATAGCGGGGGGCCCAGATACGCAGTATTTT,CASSLELIAGGPDTQYF
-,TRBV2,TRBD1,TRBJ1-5,TGTGCCAGCAGCGGGACAGGGGCGCAGCCCCAGCATTTT,CASSGTGAQPQHF
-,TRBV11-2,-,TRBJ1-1,TGTGCCAGCAGCTACTGGGGGGGTCTCAACACTGAAGCTTTCTTT,CASSYWGGLNTEAFF
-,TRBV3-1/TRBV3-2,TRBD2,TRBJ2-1,TGTGCCAGCAGCCGCGGACTAGCGGGGGGGCCCCAGTTCTTC,CASSRGLAGGPQFF
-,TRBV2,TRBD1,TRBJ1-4,TGTGCCAGCAGCGCGACCCGGACAGGGAATGAAAAACTGTTTTTT,CASSATRTGNEKLFF
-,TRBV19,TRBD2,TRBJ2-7,TGTGCCAGTAGTATCGGACTAGGTATTCGGGAGCAGTACTTC,CASSIGLGIREQYF
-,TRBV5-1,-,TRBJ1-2,TGCGCCAGCAGCGTGGCGGAGGACTATGGCTACACCTTC,CASSVAEDYGYTF